Below, 21 T cell receptor beta chains from the same sample are listed, as sequenced in a study of blood T cell repertoires in COVID-19. Profiled with immunoSEQ multiplex PCR; TCRdb holds only in-frame clones, not every one. The repertoire includes 150,000 to 250,000 clones, roughly 82% of them detected once, and 10% to 15% sits in the top ten. The material sequenced was PBMCs or T cells enriched from blood (not recorded which). These receptors were collected from a man in his forties who had recovered from COVID-19.

The chain recombines TRBV28 with TRBJ1-2; D gene unclear. The V gene lost 2 bases and the J gene lost 5 bases, with 6 bases spanning the gap. The V gene's germline CDR1 is MDHEN and CDR2 SYDVKM. The CDR3 is 12 amino acids. This CDR3 reads CASSLVTYGYTF. DNA for the CDR3: TGTGCCAGCAGTTTAGTCACATATGGCTACACCTTC.

The chain is built from TRBV30 and TRBJ1-5, with 8 bases fitting TRBD1. The germline V gene encodes CDR1 GTSNPN and CDR2 SVGIG (reference sequence). The CDR3 is made up of 14 amino acids. The V segment lost 5 bases and the J segment 2 bases; nucleotides outside the gene matches: 5. The CDR3 DNA sequence: TGTGCCTGGTCAGGGGGCGCGGGCAATCAGCCCCAGCATTTT. This encodes CAWSGGAGNQPQHF.

V is TRBV6-6 and J is TRBJ1-5; 11 bases map to TRBD1. The CDR3 sequence is 15 residues long. The ends lost 6 bases at V and 4 bases at J; junction bases unmatched: 5. Germline lookup yields CDR1 MNHNY and CDR2 SVGAGI (reference sequence). The CDR3 loop reads CASSRDRGFNQPQHF. The CDR3 nucleotides read TGTGCCAGCAGCCGGGACAGGGGGTTTAATCAGCCCCAGCATTTT.

The V and J genes are TRBV7-2 and TRBJ2-5; TRBD2 matches 7 bases. Germline-derived CDR1 and CDR2 are SGHTA and FQGNSA. The CDR3 sequence is 16 residues long. V trimming: 1 base; J trimming: 2 bases; junction bases outside the gene matches: 7. The CDR3 DNA follows: TGTGCCAGCAGCTTAGGCGGGAGTATGGGACAAGAGACCCAGTACTTC. Translation: CASSLGGSMGQETQYF.

The V gene is TRBV11-2, the J gene TRBJ1-6, with 8 bases aligning to TRBD1. With 7 bases clipped from V and 0 bases from J, the junction kept 5 bases outside the gene matches. This CDR3 comprises 16 residues. CDR1 is SGHAT, CDR2 FQNNGV, per germline. Here the CDR3 reads CASTRGTGSYNSPLHF. In DNA form, the CDR3 reads TGTGCCAGCACCCGAGGGACAGGCTCCTATAATTCACCCCTCCACTTT.

The CDR3 sequence: CSVDASRDEQFF. The CDR3 bases are TGCAGCGTTGACGCTAGCCGCGATGAGCAGTTCTTC. V and J are TRBV29-1 and TRBJ2-1, with D tentatively TRBD2 (5 bases). This CDR3 has 12 residues. The V end lost 3 bases, the J end lost 8 bases, and 11 bases lay between the germline ends. Germline assignment: CDR1 SQVTM and CDR2 ANQGSEA.

This chain uses TRBV10-3 with TRBJ1-4, with TRBD1 identical over 8 bases. The CDR3 spans 13 residues. After removal of 6 bases from V and 8 bases from J, the junction contained 5 bases not matched to a gene. From germline, CDR1 is ENHRY and CDR2 SYGVKD. The chain's CDR3 is CAIRGQDREKLFF. The CDR3, as DNA: TGTGCCATCAGGGGACAGGACCGCGAAAAACTGTTTTTT.

This chain connects TRBV4-1 to TRBJ1-2; TRBD1 matches 9 bases. Losses at the gene ends were 3 bases for V and 7 bases for J; bases not matched to a gene: 12. This CDR3 contains 16 residues. Germline CDR1 and CDR2: MGHRA and YSYEKL. CDR3 sequence (DNA): TGCGCCAGCAGCCACCTGACGGGACAGGGTTACGGTGGCTACACCTTC. Translated, it gives CASSHLTGQGYGGYTF.

The chain uses TRBV5-5 and TRBJ1-1, with TRBD1 identical over 10 bases. This CDR3 has 16 residues. The junction had 8 bases not matched to a gene; V was cut back by 3 bases and J by 3 bases. CDR1 is SGHKS and CDR2 is YYEKEE in the germline V gene (reference sequence). The CDR3 spells CASSSGTGVSDTEAFF. The CDR3, as DNA: TGTGCCAGCAGCTCCGGGACAGGGGTTTCAGACACTGAAGCTTTCTTT. Supplemented by reference TRBV5-5 and TRBJ1-1, the full variable domain reads DAGVTQSPTHLIKTRGQQVTLRCSPISGHKSVSWYQQVLGQGPQFIFQYYEKEERGRGNFPDRFSARQFPNYSSELNVNALLLGDSALYLCASSSGTGVSDTEAFFGQGTRLTVV.

This clone was seen more than once but under ten times. The CDR3 nucleotides read TGTGCCTGGAGTGTACCAGGGTTACAGCCCCAGCATTTT. Its translation: CAWSVPGLQPQHF. The chain has TRBV30 and TRBJ1-5; possibly TRBD1 for D (5 bases). Germline assignment: CDR1 GTSNPN and CDR2 SVGIG (reference sequence). The CDR3 is 13 residues long. V lost 0 bases and J 7 bases, leaving 10 bases between the germline ends.

V and J are TRBV11-2 and TRBJ1-2; D unresolved. V lost 1 base and J 8 bases, leaving 20 bases between the germline ends. There are 16 residues in the CDR3. Germline CDR1 and CDR2: SGHAT and FQNNGV. The CDR3 is CASSLGLDSYGWGYTF. In DNA form, the CDR3 reads TGTGCCAGCAGCTTAGGGCTGGACTCCTACGGATGGGGCTACACCTTC.

The rearrangement links TRBV6-2 or TRBV6-3 to TRBJ2-7, with a possible D match to TRBD1 (5 bases). Germline CDR1 reads MNHEY; CDR2 reads SVGEGT. The V end was cut by 4 bases, the J end by 6 bases, with 19 bases between. This CDR3 is 15 amino acids long. Here the CDR3 DNA reads TGTGCCAGCAGTTCGTACCAGGGTCTCTTGGGCGAGCAGTACTTC. Translated, it gives CASSSYQGLLGEQYF.

This clone has just a few counts. This chain links TRBV28 with TRBJ1-5, with a possible D match to TRBD1 (5 bases). The germline gives CDR1 MDHEN, CDR2 SYDVKM. This CDR3 comprises 16 residues. With 8 bases removed from V and 0 bases from J, the gap between germline ends came to 17 bases. The CDR3 loop is CASRLGQGYSNQPQHF. The DNA of the CDR3 is TGTGCCAGCCGCCTCGGGCAGGGCTATAGCAATCAGCCCCAGCATTTT.

This rearrangement joins TRBV13 to TRBJ1-2, with 9 nucleotides matching TRBD1. Trimming removed 6 bases from V and 7 bases from J; junction bases left unmatched: 12. CDR3 length equals 15 residues. The germline CDR1 and CDR2 sequences are PRHDT and FYEKMQ (reference sequence). CDR3 loop: CASSQQGAGDPGYTF. The CDR3, as DNA: TGTGCCAGCAGTCAACAGGGGGCGGGCGATCCTGGCTACACCTTC.

J is TRBJ1-5 and V is TRBV9, with 9 bases aligning to TRBD1. The J segment lost 5 bases and the V segment lost 5 bases, leaving 5 bases of the junction unmatched. This CDR3 has 14 amino acids. From germline, CDR1 is SGDLS and CDR2 YYNGEE. The CDR3, as DNA: TGTGCCAGCAGTCCCACAGGGGGCTATCAGCCCCAGCATTTT. It encodes CASSPTGGYQPQHF.

This clone was seen just once. The chain is built from TRBV6-5 and TRBJ2-7; 7 nucleotides agree with TRBD1. This CDR3 is built from 12 residues. J gave up 6 bases and V 5 bases, and 4 bases lay outside the gene matches. Germline CDR1 MNHEY, CDR2 SVGAGI. The CDR3 DNA is TGTGCCAGCAGTCCACAGGGGTCCGAGCAGTACGTC. Encoded protein: CASSPQGSEQYV.

The V and J genes are TRBV7-2 and TRBJ1-6, with 8 positions matching TRBD1. After removal of 4 bases from V and 10 bases from J, the junction contained 9 bases not matched to a gene. The germline V gene encodes CDR1 SGHTA and CDR2 FQGNSA. This CDR3 contains 15 residues. CDR3 region: CASSSPTGEGSPLHF. The CDR3 nucleotides read TGTGCCAGCAGCTCCCCGACAGGGGAAGGCTCACCCCTCCACTTT.

The V gene is TRBV30, the J gene TRBJ2-5; D not resolved. Germline CDR1 GTSNPN, CDR2 SVGIG (reference sequence). CDR3 size: 14 residues. V gave up 0 bases and J gave up 2 bases, with 10 bases separating them. For the CDR3, the DNA is TGTGCCTGGAGTGTGGGCTCTCTACAAGAGACCCAGTACTTC. It yields the protein CAWSVGSLQETQYF.

This chain links TRBV7-2 with TRBJ1-6; 8 nucleotides align to TRBD1. V trimming: 5 bases; J trimming: 5 bases; junction bases outside the gene matches: 8. CDR1 and CDR2 from the germline V gene are SGHTA and FQGNSA. The CDR3 covers 16 residues. The CDR3 here is CASSRTGFLNNSPLHF. The DNA for the CDR3 is TGTGCCAGCAGCCGGACAGGGTTTTTGAATAATTCACCCCTCCACTTT.

The chain uses TRBV10-2 and TRBJ2-1; D remains unclear. The germline V gene has CDR1 WSHSY and CDR2 SAAADI. Trimming stripped 0 bases from V and 5 bases from J, with 8 bases between. CDR3 length: 14 amino acids. The CDR3 sequence: CASSESGTDNEQFF. The CDR3 DNA reads TGCGCCAGCAGTGAGTCGGGCACGGACAATGAGCAGTTCTTC.

The chain recombines TRBV6-5 with TRBJ1-1, with a possible D match to TRBD1 (6 bases). The CDR3 extends over 14 amino acids. Germline CDR1 is MNHEY and CDR2 is SVGAGI. V gave up 0 bases and J gave up 5 bases, with 10 bases separating them. The CDR3 DNA reads as TGTGCCAGCAGTTACTCTAGCAGGGGTACTGAAGCTTTCTTT. This encodes CASSYSSRGTEAFF.